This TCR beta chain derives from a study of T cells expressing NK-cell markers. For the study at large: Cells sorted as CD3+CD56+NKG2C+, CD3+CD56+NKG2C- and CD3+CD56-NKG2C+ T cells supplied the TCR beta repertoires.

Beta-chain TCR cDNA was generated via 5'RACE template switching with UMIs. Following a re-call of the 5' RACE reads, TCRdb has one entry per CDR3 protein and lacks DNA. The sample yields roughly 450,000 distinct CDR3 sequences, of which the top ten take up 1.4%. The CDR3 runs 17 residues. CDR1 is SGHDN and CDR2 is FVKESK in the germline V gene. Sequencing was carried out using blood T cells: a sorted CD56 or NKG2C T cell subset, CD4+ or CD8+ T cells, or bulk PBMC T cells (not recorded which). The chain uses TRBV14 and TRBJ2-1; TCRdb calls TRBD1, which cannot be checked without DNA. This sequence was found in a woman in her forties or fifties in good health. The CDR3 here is CASSQVPGHPIYNEQFF.